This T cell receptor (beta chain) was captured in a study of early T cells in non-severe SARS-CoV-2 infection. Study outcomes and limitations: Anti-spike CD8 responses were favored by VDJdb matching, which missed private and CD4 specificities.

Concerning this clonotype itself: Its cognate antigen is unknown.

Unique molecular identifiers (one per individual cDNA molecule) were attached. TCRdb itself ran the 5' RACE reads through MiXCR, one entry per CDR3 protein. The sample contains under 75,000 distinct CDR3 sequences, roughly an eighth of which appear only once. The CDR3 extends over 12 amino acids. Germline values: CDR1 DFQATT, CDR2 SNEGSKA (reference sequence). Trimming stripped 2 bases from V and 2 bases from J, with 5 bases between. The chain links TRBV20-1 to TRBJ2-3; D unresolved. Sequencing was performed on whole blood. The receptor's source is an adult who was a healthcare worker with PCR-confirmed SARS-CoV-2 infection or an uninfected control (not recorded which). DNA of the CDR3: TGCAGTGCTAGAACATACACAGATACGCAGTATTTT. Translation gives CSARTYTDTQYF.